The following is a TCR beta chain sequence with its context. What it binds is unknown. Each CDR3 protein gets one entry after TCRdb re-called the 5' RACE reads with MiXCR. The repertoire holds approximately 1.8 million distinct CDR3 sequences, with about 32% as singletons. The sample is drawn from a study of identical twins. Points from the study as a whole: Zero-insertion analyses might be partly confounded by invariant T cells like MAIT and iNKT. Low generation probability was overrepresented in out-of-frame alpha sequences shared by twins. Twins' excess sharing was less marked for out-of-frame beta sequences.

The CDR3 runs to 16 residues. CDR1 and CDR2 (germline): SGHKS, YYEKEE (reference sequence). Losses at the gene ends were 5 bases for V and 0 bases for J; bases not matched to a gene: 10. The chain combines TRBV5-5 with TRBJ2-7, with 8 bases lining up with TRBD2. The sequencing input was cord blood. The source is a newborn girl in good health. CDR3 bases: TGTGCCAGCAGTTTGCTCGCGGGGGGACGCTCCTACGAGCAGTACTTC. Translating it yields CASSLLAGGRSYEQYF.